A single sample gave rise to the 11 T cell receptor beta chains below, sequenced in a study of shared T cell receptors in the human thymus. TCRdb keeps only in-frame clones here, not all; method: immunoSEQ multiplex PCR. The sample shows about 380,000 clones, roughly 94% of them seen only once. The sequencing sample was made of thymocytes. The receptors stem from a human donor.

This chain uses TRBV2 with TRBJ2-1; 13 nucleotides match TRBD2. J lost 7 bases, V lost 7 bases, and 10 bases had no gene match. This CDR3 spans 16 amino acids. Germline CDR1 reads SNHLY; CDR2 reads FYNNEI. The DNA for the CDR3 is TGTGCCAGCAATCGGCTTGGACTAGCGGGAGAGAATGAGCAGTTCTTC. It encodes CASNRLGLAGENEQFF.

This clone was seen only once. The CDR3 DNA sequence: TGTGCCTGGAGTCAGTTAGCGGGAGGCCGCAGGGGCACAGATACGCAGTATTTT. This sequence encodes CAWSQLAGGRRGTDTQYF. The V and J genes are TRBV30 and TRBJ2-3; 10 nucleotides line up with TRBD2. Germline loops: CDR1 GTSNPN, CDR2 SVGIG (reference sequence). After removal of 2 bases from V and 1 base from J, the junction contained 12 bases not matched to a gene. The CDR3 length is 18 residues.

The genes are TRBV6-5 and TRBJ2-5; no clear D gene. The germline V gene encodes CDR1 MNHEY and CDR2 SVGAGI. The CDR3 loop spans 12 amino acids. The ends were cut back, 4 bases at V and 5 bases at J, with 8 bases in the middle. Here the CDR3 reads CASSSQTETQYF. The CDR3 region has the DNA TGTGCCAGCAGTTCCCAGACGGAGACCCAGTACTTC.

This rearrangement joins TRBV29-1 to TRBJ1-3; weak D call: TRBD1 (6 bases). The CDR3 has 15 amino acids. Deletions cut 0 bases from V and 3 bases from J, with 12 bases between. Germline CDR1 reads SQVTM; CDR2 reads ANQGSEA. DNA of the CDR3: TGCAGCGTTGAAGATCGGGGGGGGCTTGGAAACACCATATATTTT. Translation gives CSVEDRGGLGNTIYF.

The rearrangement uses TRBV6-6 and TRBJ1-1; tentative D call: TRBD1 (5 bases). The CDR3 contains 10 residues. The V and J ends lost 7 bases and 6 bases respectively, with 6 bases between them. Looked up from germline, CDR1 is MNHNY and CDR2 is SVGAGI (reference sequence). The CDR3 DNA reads TGTGCCAGCAAGGGGCCTGAAGCTTTCTTT. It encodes CASKGPEAFF.

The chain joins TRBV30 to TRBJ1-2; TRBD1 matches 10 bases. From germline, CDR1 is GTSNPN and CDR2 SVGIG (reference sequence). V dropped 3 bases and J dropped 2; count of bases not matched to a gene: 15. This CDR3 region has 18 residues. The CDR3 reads CAWRLAGTGAARNYGYTF. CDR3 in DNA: TGTGCCTGGAGGCTTGCCGGGACAGGGGCCGCGCGGAACTATGGCTACACCTTC.

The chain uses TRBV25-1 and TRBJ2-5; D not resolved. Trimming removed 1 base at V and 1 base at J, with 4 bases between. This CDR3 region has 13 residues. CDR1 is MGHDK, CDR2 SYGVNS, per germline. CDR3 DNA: TGTGCCAGCAGTGAATGTGCCCAAGAGACCCAGTACTTC. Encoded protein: CASSECAQETQYF.

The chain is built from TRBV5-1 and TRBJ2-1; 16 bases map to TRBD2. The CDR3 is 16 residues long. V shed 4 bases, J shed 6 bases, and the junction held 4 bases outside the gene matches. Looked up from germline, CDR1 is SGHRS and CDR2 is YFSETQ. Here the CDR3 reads CASSPGLAGGPNEQFF. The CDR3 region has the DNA TGCGCCAGCAGCCCGGGACTAGCGGGAGGGCCCAATGAGCAGTTCTTC. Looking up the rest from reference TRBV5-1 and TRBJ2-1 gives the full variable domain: KAGVTQTPRYLIKTRGQQVTLSCSPISGHRSVSWYQQTPGQGLQFLFEYFSETQRNKGNFPGRFSGRQFSNSRSEMNVSTLELGDSALYLCASSPGLAGGPNEQFFGPGTRLTVL.

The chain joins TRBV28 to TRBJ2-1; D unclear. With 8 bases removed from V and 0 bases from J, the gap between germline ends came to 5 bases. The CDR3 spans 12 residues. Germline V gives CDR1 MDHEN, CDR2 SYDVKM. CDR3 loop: CASSPSYNEQFF. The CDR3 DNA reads TGTGCCAGCTCTCCCTCCTACAATGAGCAGTTCTTC.

CDR3 bases: TGTGCCAGCAGCATATGGGTAGCGGGAGGTTACAATGAGCAGTTCTTC. Translated: CASSIWVAGGYNEQFF. The gene calls are TRBV7-3 and TRBJ2-1, with TRBD2 matching over 10 bases. This CDR3 contains 16 residues. After removal of 5 bases from V and 4 bases from J, the junction contained 8 bases not matched to a gene. Germline-derived CDR1 and CDR2 are SGHTA and FQGTGA.

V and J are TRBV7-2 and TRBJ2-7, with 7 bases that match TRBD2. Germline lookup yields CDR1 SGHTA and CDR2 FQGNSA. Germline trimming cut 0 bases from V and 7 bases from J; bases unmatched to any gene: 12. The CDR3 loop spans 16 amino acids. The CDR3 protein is CASSLAGTQVGGEQYF. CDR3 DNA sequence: TGTGCCAGCAGCTTAGCTGGGACCCAGGTCGGGGGGGAGCAGTACTTC.